This T cell receptor beta chain was identified during a study of T cell responses to AZD1222 COVID-19 vaccine. Study results and limitations: The repertoires were collected only after the peak T cell response. The reported proportion of spike-specific TCRs targeting unmutated variant regions was nearly half.

About this clone itself: Its antigen is not known.

Measured with immunoSEQ multiplex PCR; TCRdb has only the in-frame clones, and not every one. The table lists 95,000 to 120,000 clones, approximately 89% of them singletons. Trimming took 4 bases from V and 2 from J, leaving 8 bases between them. This CDR3 has 13 residues. The germline gives CDR1 MDHEN, CDR2 SYDVKM. This chain links TRBV28 with TRBJ1-2; TRBD1 might be the D (6 bases). The material was peripheral blood, obtained on day 0 of MenACWY control vaccination. This sequence originates from an adult in good health. The CDR3 region is CASSSGQNYGYTF. The CDR3 bases are TGTGCCAGCAGTTCTGGACAGAACTATGGCTACACCTTC.